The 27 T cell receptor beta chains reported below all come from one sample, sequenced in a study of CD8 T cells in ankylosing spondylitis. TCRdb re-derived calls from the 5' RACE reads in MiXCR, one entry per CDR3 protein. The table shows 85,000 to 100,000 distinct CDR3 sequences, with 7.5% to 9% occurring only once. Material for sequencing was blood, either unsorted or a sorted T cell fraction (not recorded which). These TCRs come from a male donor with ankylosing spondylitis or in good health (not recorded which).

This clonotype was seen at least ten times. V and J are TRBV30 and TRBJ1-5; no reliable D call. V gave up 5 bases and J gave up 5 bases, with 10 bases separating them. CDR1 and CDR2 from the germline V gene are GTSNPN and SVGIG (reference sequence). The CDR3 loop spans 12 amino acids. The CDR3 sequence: CAWSNGDQPQHF. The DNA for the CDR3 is TGTGCCTGGTCAAATGGGGATCAGCCCCAGCATTTT.

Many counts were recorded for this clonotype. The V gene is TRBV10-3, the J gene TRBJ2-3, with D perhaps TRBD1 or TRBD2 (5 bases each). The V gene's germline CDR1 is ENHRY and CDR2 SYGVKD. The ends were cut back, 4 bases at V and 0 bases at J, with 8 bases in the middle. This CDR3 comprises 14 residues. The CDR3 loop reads CAISVGGSTDTQYF. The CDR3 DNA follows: TGTGCCATCAGTGTTGGGGGAAGCACAGATACGCAGTATTTT.

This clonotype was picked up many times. This CDR3 is CASSFRDQPQHF. The DNA of the CDR3 is TGTGCCAGCAGTTTCAGGGACCAGCCCCAGCATTTT. The chain employs TRBV6-2 or TRBV6-3 and TRBJ1-5, with D maybe TRBD1 (5 bases). The CDR3 has 12 residues. Germline V lookup: CDR1 MNHEY, CDR2 SVGEGT. V was trimmed by 4 bases and J by 7 bases, leaving 8 bases between them.

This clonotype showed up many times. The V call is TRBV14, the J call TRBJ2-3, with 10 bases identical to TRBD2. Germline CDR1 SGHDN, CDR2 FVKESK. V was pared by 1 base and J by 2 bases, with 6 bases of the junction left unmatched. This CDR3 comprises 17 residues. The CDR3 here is CASSQGSTSGDTDTQYF. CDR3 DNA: TGTGCCAGCAGCCAAGGATCTACTAGCGGGGACACAGATACGCAGTATTTT.

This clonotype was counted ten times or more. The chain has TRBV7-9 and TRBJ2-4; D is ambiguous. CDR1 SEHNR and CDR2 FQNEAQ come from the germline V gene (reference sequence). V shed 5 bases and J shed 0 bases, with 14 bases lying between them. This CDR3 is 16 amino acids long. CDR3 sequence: CASSEPAVRAKNIQYF. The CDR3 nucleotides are TGTGCCAGCAGCGAACCTGCGGTGAGAGCCAAAAACATTCAGTACTTC.

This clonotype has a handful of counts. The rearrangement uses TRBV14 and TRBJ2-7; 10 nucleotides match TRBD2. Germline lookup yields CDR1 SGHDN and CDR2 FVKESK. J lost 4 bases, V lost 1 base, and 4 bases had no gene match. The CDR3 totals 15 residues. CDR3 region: CASSQVAGGRYEQYF. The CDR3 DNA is TGTGCCAGCAGCCAAGTAGCGGGGGGAAGGTACGAGCAGTACTTC.

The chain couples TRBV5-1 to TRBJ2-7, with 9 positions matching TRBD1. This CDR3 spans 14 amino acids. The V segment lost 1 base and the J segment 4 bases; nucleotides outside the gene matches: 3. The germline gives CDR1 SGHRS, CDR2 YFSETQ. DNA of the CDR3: TGCGCCAGCAGCTTGAGGACAGGGGAATACGAGCAGTACTTC. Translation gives CASSLRTGEYEQYF.

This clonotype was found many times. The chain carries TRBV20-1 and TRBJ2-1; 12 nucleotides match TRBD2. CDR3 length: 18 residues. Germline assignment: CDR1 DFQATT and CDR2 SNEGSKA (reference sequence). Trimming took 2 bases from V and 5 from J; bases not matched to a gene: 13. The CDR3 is CSARLLVRTSGRNNEQFF. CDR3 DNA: TGCAGTGCTAGATTATTAGTTAGAACTAGCGGGAGGAACAATGAGCAGTTCTTC.

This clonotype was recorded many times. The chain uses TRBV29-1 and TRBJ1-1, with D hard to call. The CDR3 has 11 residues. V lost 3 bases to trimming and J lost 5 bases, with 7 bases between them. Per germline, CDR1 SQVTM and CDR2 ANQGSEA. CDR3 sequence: CSVDGMTEAFF. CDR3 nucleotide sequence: TGCAGCGTTGACGGGATGACTGAAGCTTTCTTT.

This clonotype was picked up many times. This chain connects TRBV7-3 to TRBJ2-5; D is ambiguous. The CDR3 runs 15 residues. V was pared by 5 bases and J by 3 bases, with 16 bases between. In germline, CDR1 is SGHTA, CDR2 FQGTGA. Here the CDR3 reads CASSRVGGPEETQYF. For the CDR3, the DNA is TGTGCCAGCAGCCGAGTCGGCGGACCCGAAGAGACCCAGTACTTC.

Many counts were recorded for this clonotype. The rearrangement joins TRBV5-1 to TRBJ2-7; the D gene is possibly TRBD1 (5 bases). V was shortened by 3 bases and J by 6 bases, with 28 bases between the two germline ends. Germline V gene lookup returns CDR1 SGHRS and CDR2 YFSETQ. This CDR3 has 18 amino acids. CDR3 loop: CASSYSRASVGLVGEQYF. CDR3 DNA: TGCGCCAGCAGCTACTCCAGGGCGAGCGTTGGGTTAGTGGGCGAGCAGTACTTC.

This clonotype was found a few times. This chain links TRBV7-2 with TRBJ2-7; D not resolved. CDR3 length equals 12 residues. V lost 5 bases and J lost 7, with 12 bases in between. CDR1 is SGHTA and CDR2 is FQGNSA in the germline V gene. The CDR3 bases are TGTGCCAGCAGCCCGACCCTTTGGGAGCAGTACTTC. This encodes CASSPTLWEQYF.

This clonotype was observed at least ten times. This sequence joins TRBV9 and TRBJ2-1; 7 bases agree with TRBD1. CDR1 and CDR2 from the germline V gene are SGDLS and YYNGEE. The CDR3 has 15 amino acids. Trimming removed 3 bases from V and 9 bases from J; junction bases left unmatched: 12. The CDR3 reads CASSAGTVGHGEQFF. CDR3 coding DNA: TGTGCCAGCAGCGCCGGGACAGTAGGGCATGGTGAGCAGTTCTTC.

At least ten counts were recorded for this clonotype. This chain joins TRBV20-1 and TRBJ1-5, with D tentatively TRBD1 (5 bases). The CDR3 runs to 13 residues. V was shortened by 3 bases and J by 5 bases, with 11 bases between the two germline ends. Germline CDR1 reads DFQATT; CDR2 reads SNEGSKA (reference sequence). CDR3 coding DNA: TGCAGTGCTAGTTTCAGGGCGGATCAGCCCCAGCATTTT. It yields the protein CSASFRADQPQHF.

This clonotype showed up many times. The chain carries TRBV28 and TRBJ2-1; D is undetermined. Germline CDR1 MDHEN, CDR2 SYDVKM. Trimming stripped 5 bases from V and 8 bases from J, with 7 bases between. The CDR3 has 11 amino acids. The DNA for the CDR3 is TGTGCCAGCAGTCCCCGGTATGAGCAGTTCTTC. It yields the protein CASSPRYEQFF.

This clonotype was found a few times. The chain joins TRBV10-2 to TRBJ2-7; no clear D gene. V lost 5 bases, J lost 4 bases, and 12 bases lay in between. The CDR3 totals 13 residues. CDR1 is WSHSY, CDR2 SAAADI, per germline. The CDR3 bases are TGCGCCAGCAGTTCCACCTGGGGATACGAGCAGTACTTC. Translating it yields CASSSTWGYEQYF.

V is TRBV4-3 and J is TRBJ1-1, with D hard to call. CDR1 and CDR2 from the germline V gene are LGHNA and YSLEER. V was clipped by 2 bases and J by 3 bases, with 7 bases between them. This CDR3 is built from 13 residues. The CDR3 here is CASSQTQDTEAFF. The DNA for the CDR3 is TGCGCCAGCAGCCAAACGCAAGACACTGAAGCTTTCTTT.

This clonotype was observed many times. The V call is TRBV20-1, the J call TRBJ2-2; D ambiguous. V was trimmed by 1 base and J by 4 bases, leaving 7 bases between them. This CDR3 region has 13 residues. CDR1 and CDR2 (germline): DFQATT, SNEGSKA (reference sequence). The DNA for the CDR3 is TGCAGTGCTAGAGCCCAGAGCACCGGGGAGCTGTTTTTT. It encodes CSARAQSTGELFF.

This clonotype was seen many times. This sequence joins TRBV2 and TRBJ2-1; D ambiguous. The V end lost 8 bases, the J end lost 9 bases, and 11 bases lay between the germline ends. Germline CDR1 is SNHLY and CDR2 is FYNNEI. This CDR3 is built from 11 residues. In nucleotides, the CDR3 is TGTGCCAGCCTGAGTGTTAGTGAGCAGTTCTTC. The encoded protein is CASLSVSEQFF.

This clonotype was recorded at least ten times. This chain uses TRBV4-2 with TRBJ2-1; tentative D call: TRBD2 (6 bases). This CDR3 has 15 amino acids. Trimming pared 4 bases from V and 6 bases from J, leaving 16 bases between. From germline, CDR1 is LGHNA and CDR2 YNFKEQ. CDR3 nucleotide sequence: TGTGCCAGCAGCCCCTCGGCGGGAAGGTTCAATGAGCAGTTCTTC. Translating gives CASSPSAGRFNEQFF.

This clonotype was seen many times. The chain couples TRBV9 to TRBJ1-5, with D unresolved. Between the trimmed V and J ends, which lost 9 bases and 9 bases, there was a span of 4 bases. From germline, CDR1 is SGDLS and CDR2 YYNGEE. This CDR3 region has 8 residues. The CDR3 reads CATLPQHF. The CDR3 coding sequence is TGTGCCACCTTGCCCCAGCATTTT.

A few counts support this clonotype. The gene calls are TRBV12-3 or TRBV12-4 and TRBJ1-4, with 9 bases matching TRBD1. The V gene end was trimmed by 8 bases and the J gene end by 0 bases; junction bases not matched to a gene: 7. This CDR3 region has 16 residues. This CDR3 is CASSAGQGTTNEKLFF. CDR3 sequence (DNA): TGTGCCAGCTCGGCGGGACAGGGCACAACTAATGAAAAACTGTTTTTT.

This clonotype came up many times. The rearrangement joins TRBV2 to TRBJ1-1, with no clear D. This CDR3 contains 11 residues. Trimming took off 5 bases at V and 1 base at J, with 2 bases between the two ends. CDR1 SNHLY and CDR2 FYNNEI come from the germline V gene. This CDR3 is CASSWNTEAFF. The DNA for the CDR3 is TGTGCCAGCAGTTGGAACACTGAAGCTTTCTTT. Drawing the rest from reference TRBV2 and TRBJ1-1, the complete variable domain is EPEVTQTPSHQVTQMGQEVILRCVPISNHLYFYWYRQILGQKVEFLVSFYNNEISEKSEIFDDQFSVERPDGSNFTLKIRSTKLEDSAMYFCASSWNTEAFFGQGTRLTVV.

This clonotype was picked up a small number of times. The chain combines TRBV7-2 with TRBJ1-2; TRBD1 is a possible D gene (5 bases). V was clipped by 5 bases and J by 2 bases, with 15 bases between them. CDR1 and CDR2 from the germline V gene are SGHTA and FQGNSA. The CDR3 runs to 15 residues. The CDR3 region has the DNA TGTGCCAGCAGCCAAGCTGTGGGGGGGAACTATGGCTACACCTTC. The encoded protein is CASSQAVGGNYGYTF.

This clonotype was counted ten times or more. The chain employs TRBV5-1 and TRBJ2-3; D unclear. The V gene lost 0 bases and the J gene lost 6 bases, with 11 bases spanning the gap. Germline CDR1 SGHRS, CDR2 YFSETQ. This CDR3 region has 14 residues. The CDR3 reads CASSLEDQRDTQYF. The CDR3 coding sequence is TGCGCCAGCAGCTTGGAGGATCAGAGGGATACGCAGTATTTT.

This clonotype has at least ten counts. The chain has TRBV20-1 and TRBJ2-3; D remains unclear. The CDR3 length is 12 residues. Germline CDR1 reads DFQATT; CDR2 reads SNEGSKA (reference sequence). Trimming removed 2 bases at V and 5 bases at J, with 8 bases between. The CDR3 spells CSARWRGDTQYF. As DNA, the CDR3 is TGCAGTGCTAGATGGAGAGGAGATACGCAGTATTTT.

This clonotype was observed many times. CDR3 in DNA: TGTGCCAGTAGTCCGCGGCGGGCAGGACCCTACGAGCAGTACTTC. Amino acids: CASSPRRAGPYEQYF. The chain couples TRBV19 to TRBJ2-7, with D possibly TRBD2 on 5 matching bases. CDR1 and CDR2 (germline): LNHDA, SQIVND (reference sequence). The V and J ends lost 5 bases and 2 bases respectively, with 16 bases between them. The CDR3 length is 15 residues. The whole variable domain, filled in from reference TRBV19 and TRBJ2-7, reads DGGITQSPKYLFRKEGQNVTLSCEQNLNHDAMYWYRQDPGQGLRLIYYSQIVNDFQKGDIAEGYSVSREKKESFPLTVTSAQKNPTAFYLCASSPRRAGPYEQYFGPGTRLTVT.